This T cell receptor (beta chain) was found in a study of blood T cell repertoires in COVID-19. Study summary: There were acute and convalescent COVID-19 samples, and they came from the United States, Italy and Spain. Nucleic acid was either cDNA or gDNA, and it came from T cells, B-cell-depleted T cells, or PBMCs.

Germline lookup yields CDR1 SGHTA and CDR2 FQGNSA. CDR3 length equals 13 residues. V lost 5 bases and J lost 3, with 9 bases in between. Authors' methods: Counts of nucleated cells, estimated from reference gene primer amplification, were obtained. Clones were read by immunoSEQ multiplex PCR, and TCRdb kept only the in-frame ones, dropping some. Clone size and the V and J calls come from that table; the DNA yielded D and trimming. Here the sample spans about 120,000 clones, about three quarters being singletons. The receptor was derived from a man aged 70-80 years with acute or convalescent COVID-19. Specimen: peripheral blood. This chain joins TRBV7-2 and TRBJ2-3; D ambiguous. CDR3 nucleotide sequence: TGTGCCAGCAGCGTCCACAGTACAGATACGCAGTATTTT. The encoded protein is CASSVHSTDTQYF.